This T cell receptor (beta chain) was found in a study of cytomegalovirus exposure and HLA in healthy donors. In the study overall: Tens of millions of unique TCR sequences came from HLA-typed donors in an early release.

PCR primers comprised 60 Vbeta and 13 Jbeta primers. Generated by immunoSEQ multiplex PCR, the TCRdb table keeps only in-frame clones and is missing some. Of about 100,000 clones in the sample, around three quarters were seen once. The CDR3 runs to 14 residues. V lost 1 base, J lost 14 bases, and 15 bases lay in between. Per germline, CDR1 SNHLY and CDR2 FYNNEI. V gene TRBV2 combines with J gene TRBJ1-6, with D tentatively TRBD1 (6 bases). Sequencing input: PBMCs. This clonotype was obtained from a female donor in good health and CMV-seropositive. For the CDR3, the DNA is TGTGCCAGCAGTGAAGAAGGGGGGGGTCGGACCCTCCACTTT. This codes for CASSEEGGGRTLHF.